This T cell receptor beta chain was profiled in a study of neurological immune-mediated disorders (dated by TCRdb to between 2018 and 2020). In the study overall: Among the approximately 34 multiple sclerosis patients, relapsing-remitting MS was present in some 30 and secondary progressive MS was present in 3. Peripheral blood TCR-beta repertoires from HTLV-I-associated myelopathy (HAM/TSP) patients, multiple sclerosis patients and healthy controls were compared by UMI-based sequencing. Longitudinal samples, technical triplicates and paired sorted CD4+ and CD8+ T-cell subsets, alongside PBMC samples, were included among the roughly 98 TCR-beta libraries. Of the roughly 68 subjects in the cohort, roughly 14 were HAM/TSP patients, roughly 35 were multiple sclerosis patients, and about 20 were healthy controls. Paper-wide results and their limitations: TCR clonal expansion was highest in HAM/TSP patients and lowest in MS patients, with MS patients falling below even healthy controls. Phylogenetic analysis grouped repertoires from 18 of 34 MS patients into a cluster of related CDR3 sequences, suggesting a possible repertoire-level signature. No clinical or MRI features were associated with the MS cluster, and the authors said that larger cohorts are needed. Across subjects, expanded clones never shared an identical CDR3 amino acid sequence, which suggests that the TCR-beta repertoires in every group were private.

This clonotype has ten or more counts. This clone's antigen is unknown. The sample holds no much larger clone one base away, and base qualities are not on file. The CDR3 contains 15 residues, cysteine and phenylalanine counted. Only CDR3 DNA is held: 45 bases, read in frame from base 1. The germline V end is reduced by 2 bases and the J end by 4 bases; junction bases left unmatched: 6. CDR1 and CDR2, looked up from the germline V gene, are SGHVS and FNYEAQ. Unsorted PBMC libraries were generated from 2 million PBMCs stored in RNAlater at -80 °C until RNA extraction. The multiple sclerosis patients were enrolled in a US clinical protocol that evaluated disease progression with magnetic resonance imaging. Peripheral blood underwent Ficoll-Hypaque density gradient centrifugation to isolate PBMCs, which were then cryopreserved in liquid nitrogen. cDNA synthesis used template-switch 5'RACE with a primer carrying a 10-nucleotide random unique molecular identifier tagging each TCR transcript. Every sequencing run covered 15-18 subjects and yielded more than 160 million TCR-beta sequences. The RNeasy kit was used to extract total RNA. Using the KAPA Real-time Library Amplification kit, TCR-beta VDJ regions were amplified with primers for the TCR constant region and the 5'RACE anchor. A first PCR added sample indexes and Illumina adaptors, after which a second PCR increased the library yield. The roughly 650 bp TCR product was size-selected on a 2% E-gel SizeSelection system after Ampure bead purification. Library quality was checked on a Bioanalyzer, concentration was measured with Qubit, and libraries were quantified with the Kapa Library Quantification kit before pooling. An Illumina HiSeq 2500 was used to sequence the libraries paired-end at 2 x 150 bp. To increase sequence diversity, about 25-31% phiX was spiked into each library pool. The authors' analysis ran thus. Quality-filtered reads were processed with the UMI-based MiGEC pipeline, and over 75% of raw TCR sequences were removed by the MiGEC pipeline during error correction. IMGT germline references were used for alignment of VDJ genes, and clonotypes were defined by a unique CDR3 amino acid sequence together with V-J genes. Clonal expansion, Shannon diversity, and CDR3 relatedness (CalcPairwiseDistances, ClusterSamples) were evaluated with VDJtools, and phylogenetic trees were built with CLCbio workbench. Expanded clones were defined as having at least 8 unique UMIs, based on coefficient-of-variation modelling across technical triplicates. TCRdb cleaned the public reads at Q25 with fastp, built clones with MiXCR and kept in-frame beta chains. Rows merge per CDR3 protein into single entries with the most common DNA and genes. These V and J calls rely on TCRdb rather than the paper's analysis. Present in this sample are 40,000 or so distinct CDR3 sequences, about 2.3% of which were seen just once. The top ten clonotypes cover more than 10% of the sample.

The sequence came from a man aged 25 to 45 with multiple sclerosis. The chain is made from TRBV7-6 and TRBJ1-1, with 8 junctional bases fitting TRBD1. What was sequenced was PBMCs. This receptor carries the CDR3 CASSLLDRATTEAFF. The DNA sequence reads TGTGCCAGCAGCTTATTGGACAGGGCAACCACTGAAGCTTTCTTT.